The clone carrying this TCR beta chain was picked up a small number of times. CDR1 is SGDLS and CDR2 is YYNGEE in the germline V gene. This CDR3 region has 16 residues. V lost 4 bases to trimming and J lost 3 bases; unmatched junction nucleotides: 7. The data originate from a study of blood T cell repertoires in COVID-19. The data were produced by immunoSEQ multiplex PCR, yet TCRdb's version contains in-frame clones alone and is incomplete. The sample consists of nearly 200,000 clones, about 88% of them appearing once. The sequencing sample was made of peripheral blood. The chain couples TRBV9 to TRBJ2-2, with TRBD1 identical over 9 bases. This receptor was taken from a woman aged 35 to 49 who had recovered from COVID-19. CDR3 sequence (DNA): TGTGCCAGCAGCCCAGGGACAGGGCTATACACCGGGGAGCTGTTTTTT. Amino acids: CASSPGTGLYTGELFF.